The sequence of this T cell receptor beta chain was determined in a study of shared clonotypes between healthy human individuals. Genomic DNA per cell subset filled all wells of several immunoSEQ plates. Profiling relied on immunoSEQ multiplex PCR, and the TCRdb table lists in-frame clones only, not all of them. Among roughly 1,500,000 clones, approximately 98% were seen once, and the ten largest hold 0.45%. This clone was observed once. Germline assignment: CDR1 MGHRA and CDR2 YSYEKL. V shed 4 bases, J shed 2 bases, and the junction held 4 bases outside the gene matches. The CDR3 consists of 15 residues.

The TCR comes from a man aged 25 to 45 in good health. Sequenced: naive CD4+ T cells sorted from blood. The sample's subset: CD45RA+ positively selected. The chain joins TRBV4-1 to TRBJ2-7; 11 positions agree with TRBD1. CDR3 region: CASSLGQGATYEQYF. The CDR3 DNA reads TGCGCCAGCAGCCTTGGACAGGGGGCAACCTACGAGCAGTACTTC.